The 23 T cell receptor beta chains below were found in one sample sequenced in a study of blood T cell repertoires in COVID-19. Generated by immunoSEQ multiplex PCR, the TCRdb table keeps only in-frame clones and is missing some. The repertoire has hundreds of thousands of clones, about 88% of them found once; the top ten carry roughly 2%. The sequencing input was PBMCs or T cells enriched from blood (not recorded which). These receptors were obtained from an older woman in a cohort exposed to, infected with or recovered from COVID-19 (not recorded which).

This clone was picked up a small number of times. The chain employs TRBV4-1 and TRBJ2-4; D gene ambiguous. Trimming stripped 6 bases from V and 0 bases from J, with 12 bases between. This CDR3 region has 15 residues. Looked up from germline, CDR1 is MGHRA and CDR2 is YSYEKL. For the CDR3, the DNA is TGCGCCAGCAGAGAAGGAGACCTAGCCAAAAACATTCAGTACTTC. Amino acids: CASREGDLAKNIQYF.

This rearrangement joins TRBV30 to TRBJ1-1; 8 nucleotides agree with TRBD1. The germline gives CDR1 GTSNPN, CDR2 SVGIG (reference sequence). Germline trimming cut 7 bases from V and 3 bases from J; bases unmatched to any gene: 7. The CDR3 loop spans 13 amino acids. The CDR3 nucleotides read TGTGCCTTAAGGACAGGGTGGGACACTGAAGCTTTCTTT. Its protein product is CALRTGWDTEAFF. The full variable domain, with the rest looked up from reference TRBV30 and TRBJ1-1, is SQTIHQWPATLVQPVGSPLSLECTVEGTSNPNLYWYRQAAGRGLQLLFYSVGIGQISSEVPQNLSASRPQDRQFILSSKKLLLSDSGFYLCALRTGWDTEAFFGQGTRLTVV.

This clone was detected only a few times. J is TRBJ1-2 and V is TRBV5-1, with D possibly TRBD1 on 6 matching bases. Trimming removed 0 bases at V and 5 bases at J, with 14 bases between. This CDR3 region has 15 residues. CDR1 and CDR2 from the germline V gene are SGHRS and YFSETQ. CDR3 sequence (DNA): TGCGCCAGCAGCTTGGACAGGGCTCCCCAATATGGCTACACCTTC. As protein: CASSLDRAPQYGYTF. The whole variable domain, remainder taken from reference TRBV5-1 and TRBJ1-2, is KAGVTQTPRYLIKTRGQQVTLSCSPISGHRSVSWYQQTPGQGLQFLFEYFSETQRNKGNFPGRFSGRQFSNSRSEMNVSTLELGDSALYLCASSLDRAPQYGYTFGSGTRLTVV.

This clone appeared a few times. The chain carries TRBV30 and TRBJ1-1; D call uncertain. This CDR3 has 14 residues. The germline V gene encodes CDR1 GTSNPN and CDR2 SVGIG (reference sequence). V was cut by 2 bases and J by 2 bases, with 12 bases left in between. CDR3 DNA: TGTGCCTGGAGTATCGCAGGTTCAAACACTGAAGCTTTCTTT. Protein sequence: CAWSIAGSNTEAFF.

CDR3 region: CASSLIRREGPRDTQYF. The CDR3 DNA follows: TGTGCCAGCAGCCTCATTAGGCGGGAGGGCCCTCGAGATACGCAGTATTTT. The chain employs TRBV3-1 (or the pseudogene TRBV3-2) and TRBJ2-3, with 9 bases that match TRBD2. This CDR3 has 17 amino acids. J lost 5 bases, V lost 4 bases, and 13 bases had no gene match. The germline gives CDR1 LGHDT, CDR2 YNNKEL (reference sequence).

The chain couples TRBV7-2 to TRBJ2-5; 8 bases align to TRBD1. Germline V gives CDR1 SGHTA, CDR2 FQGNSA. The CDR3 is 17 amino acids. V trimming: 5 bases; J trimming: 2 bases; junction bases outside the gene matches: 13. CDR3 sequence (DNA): TGTGCCAGCAGCCCAACCCACCAGGGGGCTTATCAAGAGACCCAGTACTTC. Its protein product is CASSPTHQGAYQETQYF.

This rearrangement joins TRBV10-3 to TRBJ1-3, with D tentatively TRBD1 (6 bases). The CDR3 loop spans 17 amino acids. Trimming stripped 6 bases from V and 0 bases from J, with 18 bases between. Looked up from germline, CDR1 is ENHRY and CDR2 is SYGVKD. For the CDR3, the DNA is TGTGCCATCAGGGGGGCAGGCCTAGGGATCTCTGGAAACACCATATATTTT. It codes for CAIRGAGLGISGNTIYF.

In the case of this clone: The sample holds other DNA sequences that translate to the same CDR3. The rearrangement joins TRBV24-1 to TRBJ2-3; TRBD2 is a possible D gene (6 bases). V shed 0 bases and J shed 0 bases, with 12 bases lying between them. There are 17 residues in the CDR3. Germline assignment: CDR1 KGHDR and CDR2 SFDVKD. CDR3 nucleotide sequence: TGTGCCACCAGTGATTTGTCCGGGAGCGGGAGCACAGATACGCAGTATTTT. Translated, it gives CATSDLSGSGSTDTQYF.

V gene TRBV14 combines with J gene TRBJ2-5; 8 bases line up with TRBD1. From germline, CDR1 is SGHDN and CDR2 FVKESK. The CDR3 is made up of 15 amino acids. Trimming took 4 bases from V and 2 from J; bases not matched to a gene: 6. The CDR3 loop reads CASSPYRGIQETQYF. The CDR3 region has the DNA TGTGCCAGCAGCCCCTACAGGGGGATTCAAGAGACCCAGTACTTC.

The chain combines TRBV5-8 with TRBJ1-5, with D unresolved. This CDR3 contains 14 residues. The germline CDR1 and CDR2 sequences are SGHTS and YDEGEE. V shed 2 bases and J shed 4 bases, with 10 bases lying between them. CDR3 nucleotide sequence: TGTGCCAGCAGCTTCGGGAGCGGTAATCAGCCCCAGCATTTT. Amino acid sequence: CASSFGSGNQPQHF.

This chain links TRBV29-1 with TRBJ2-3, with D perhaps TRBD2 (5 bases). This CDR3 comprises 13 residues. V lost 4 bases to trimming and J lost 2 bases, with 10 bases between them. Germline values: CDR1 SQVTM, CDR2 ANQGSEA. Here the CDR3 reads CSVGTGATDTQYF. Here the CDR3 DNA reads TGCAGCGTTGGGACTGGAGCCACAGATACGCAGTATTTT.

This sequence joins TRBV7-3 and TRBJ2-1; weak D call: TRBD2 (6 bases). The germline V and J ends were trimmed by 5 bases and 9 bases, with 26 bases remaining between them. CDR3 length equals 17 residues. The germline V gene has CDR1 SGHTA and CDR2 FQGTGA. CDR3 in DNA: TGTGCCAGCAGCGCACTCCCATCAGCAGGAGGGAGGAGTGAGCAGTTCTTC. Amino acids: CASSALPSAGGRSEQFF.

The CDR3 spells CASSLAVGTRGYEQYF. The CDR3 nucleotides are TGTGCCAGCAGCTTAGCGGTAGGGACAAGGGGCTACGAGCAGTACTTC. The chain combines TRBV7-9 with TRBJ2-7; D is perhaps TRBD1 (6 bases). This CDR3 has 16 residues. V dropped 0 bases and J dropped 3 bases, with 15 bases sitting between them. The V gene's germline CDR1 is SEHNR and CDR2 FQNEAQ (reference sequence).

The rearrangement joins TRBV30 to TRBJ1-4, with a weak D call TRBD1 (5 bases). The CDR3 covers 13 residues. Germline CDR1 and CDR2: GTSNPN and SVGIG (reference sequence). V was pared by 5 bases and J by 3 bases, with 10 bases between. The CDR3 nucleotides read TGTGCCTGGTCGGTAGGGGCTAATGAAAAACTGTTTTTT. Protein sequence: CAWSVGANEKLFF.

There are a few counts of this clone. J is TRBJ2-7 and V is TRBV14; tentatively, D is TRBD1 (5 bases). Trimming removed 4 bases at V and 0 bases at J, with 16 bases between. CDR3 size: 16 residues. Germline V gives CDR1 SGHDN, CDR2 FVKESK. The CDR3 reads CASSRMSTVNSYEQYF. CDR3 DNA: TGTGCCAGCAGCCGGATGTCGACAGTGAACTCCTACGAGCAGTACTTC.

This CDR3 reads CASSQDAGGGQPQHF. The DNA for the CDR3 is TGTGCCAGCAGCCAAGATGCCGGGGGTGGGCAGCCCCAGCATTTT. V is TRBV3-1 (or the pseudogene TRBV3-2) and J is TRBJ1-5; D is possibly TRBD1 (5 bases). Trimming removed 0 bases at V and 7 bases at J, with 13 bases between. This CDR3 comprises 15 residues. Germline lookup yields CDR1 LGHDT and CDR2 YNNKEL (reference sequence).

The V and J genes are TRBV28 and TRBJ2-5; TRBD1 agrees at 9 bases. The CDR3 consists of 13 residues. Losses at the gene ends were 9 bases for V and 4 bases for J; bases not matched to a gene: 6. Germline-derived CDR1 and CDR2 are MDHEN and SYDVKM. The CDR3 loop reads CASRTGGVETQYF. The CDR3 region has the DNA TGTGCCAGTCGAACAGGGGGCGTAGAGACCCAGTACTTC.

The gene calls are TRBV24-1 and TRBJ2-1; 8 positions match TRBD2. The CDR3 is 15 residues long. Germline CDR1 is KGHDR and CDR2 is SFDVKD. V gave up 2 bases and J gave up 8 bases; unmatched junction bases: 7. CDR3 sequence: CATSDWPGLVDEQFF. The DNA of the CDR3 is TGTGCCACCAGTGATTGGCCGGGACTAGTTGATGAGCAGTTCTTC.

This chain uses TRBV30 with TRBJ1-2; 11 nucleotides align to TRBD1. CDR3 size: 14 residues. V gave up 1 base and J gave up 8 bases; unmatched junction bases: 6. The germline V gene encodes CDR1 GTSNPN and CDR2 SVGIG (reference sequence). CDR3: CAWSAGQGVLGYTF. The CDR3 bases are TGTGCCTGGAGTGCGGGACAGGGGGTCCTCGGCTACACCTTC. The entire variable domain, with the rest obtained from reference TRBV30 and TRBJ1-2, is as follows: SQTIHQWPATLVQPVGSPLSLECTVEGTSNPNLYWYRQAAGRGLQLLFYSVGIGQISSEVPQNLSASRPQDRQFILSSKKLLLSDSGFYLCAWSAGQGVLGYTFGSGTRLTVV.

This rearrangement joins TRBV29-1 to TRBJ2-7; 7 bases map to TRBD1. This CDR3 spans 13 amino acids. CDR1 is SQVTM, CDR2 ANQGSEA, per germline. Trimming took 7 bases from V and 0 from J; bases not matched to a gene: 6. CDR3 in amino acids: CSAQGDSSYEQYF. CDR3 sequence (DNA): TGCAGCGCCCAGGGGGACAGCTCCTACGAGCAGTACTTC.

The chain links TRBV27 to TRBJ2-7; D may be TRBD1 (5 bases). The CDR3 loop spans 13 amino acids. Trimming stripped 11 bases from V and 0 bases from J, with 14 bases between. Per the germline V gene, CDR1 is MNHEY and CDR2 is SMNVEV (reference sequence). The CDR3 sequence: CAYRMGRSYEQYF. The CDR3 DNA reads TGTGCCTACAGGATGGGCCGCTCCTACGAGCAGTACTTC.

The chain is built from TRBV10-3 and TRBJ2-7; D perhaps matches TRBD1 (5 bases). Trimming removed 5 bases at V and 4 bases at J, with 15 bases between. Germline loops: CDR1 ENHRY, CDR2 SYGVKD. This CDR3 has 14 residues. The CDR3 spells CAISTWQGSYEQYF. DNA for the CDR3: TGTGCCATCAGTACCTGGCAGGGAAGTTACGAGCAGTACTTC.

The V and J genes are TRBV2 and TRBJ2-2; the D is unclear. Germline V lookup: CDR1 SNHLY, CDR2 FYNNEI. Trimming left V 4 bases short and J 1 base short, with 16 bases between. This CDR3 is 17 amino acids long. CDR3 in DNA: TGTGCCAGCAGTGTGAGGCCGACGCTCTTGAACACCGGGGAGCTGTTTTTT. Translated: CASSVRPTLLNTGELFF.